These 9 T cell receptor beta chains came from one sample sequenced in a study of PD-L1 blockade in urothelial cancer (dated by TCRdb to about 2017). The time point label on this specimen signifies: pretreatment peripheral blood. Receptors were amplified or captured by the immunoSEQ multiplex PCR assay. TCRdb took this table from immuneACCESS and kept in-frame rearrangements with V and J called. Such tables lack part of the clones; where checked against another copy, unresolved V genes explain under half of the gap, and the rest is unexplained. For this sample the table gives about 51,000 clones, of which around 83% were detected only once. Around 20% of the sample is in the top ten clones. The sequencing used PBMCs, collected around atezolizumab (anti-PD-L1) treatment. The receptor set was obtained from a man in his sixties with urothelial cancer.

Turning to this clone: This CDR3 is also generated by other DNA sequences in the sample. CDR3 residues: CASSVDRGGEKLFF. The CDR3 DNA sequence: TGTGCCAGCAGCGTTGACAGGGGAGGGGAAAAACTGTTTTTT. The chain uses TRBV9 and TRBJ1-4, with 8 bases that match TRBD1. The CDR3 has 14 residues. Germline V gene sequence: CDR1 SGDLS, CDR2 YYNGEE. With 2 bases clipped from V and 8 bases from J, the junction kept 5 bases outside the gene matches. Supplemented by reference TRBV9 and TRBJ1-4, the full variable domain reads DSGVTQTPKHLITATGQRVTLRCSPRSGDLSVYWYQQSLDQGLQFLIQYYNGEERAKGNILERFSAQQFPDLHSELNLSSLELGDSALYFCASSVDRGGEKLFFGSGTQLSVL.

This rearrangement joins TRBV18 to TRBJ2-5; maybe TRBD1 (5 bases). Trimming cost V 2 bases and J 4 bases, with 14 bases left between them. Germline loops: CDR1 KGHSH, CDR2 LQKENI. This CDR3 is 15 amino acids long. The CDR3: CASSPGEGARETQYF. The CDR3 nucleotides are TGTGCCAGCTCACCAGGCGAAGGGGCGAGAGAGACCCAGTACTTC.

DNA of the CDR3: TGTGCCAGCAGTTTACGGGGGGCTGTTAACTATGGCTACACCTTC. It is translated as CASSLRGAVNYGYTF. This sequence joins TRBV6-5 and TRBJ1-2; D might be TRBD1 (6 bases). V was shortened by 4 bases and J by 1 base, with 13 bases between the two germline ends. The CDR3 extends over 15 amino acids. CDR1 and CDR2 from the germline V gene are MNHEY and SVGAGI.

The chain links TRBV30 to TRBJ2-3, with 11 bases fitting TRBD2. The CDR3 consists of 18 residues. Germline V gene data show CDR1 as GTSNPN and CDR2 as SVGIG (reference sequence). The J segment lost 4 bases and the V segment lost 2 bases, leaving 14 bases of the junction unmatched. In DNA, the CDR3 is TGTGCCTGGAGTAGGGGCTCTAGCGGGGGGCGGGTCGCAGATACGCAGTATTTT. Translation: CAWSRGSSGGRVADTQYF.

The chain carries TRBV5-8 and TRBJ2-1; no clear D. This CDR3 spans 15 amino acids. Trimming removed 2 bases at V and 10 bases at J, with 19 bases between. CDR1 is SGHTS and CDR2 is YDEGEE in the germline V gene. The CDR3 spells CASSFVPEDPREQFF. The CDR3 nucleotides read TGTGCCAGCAGCTTCGTCCCTGAAGACCCTAGAGAGCAGTTCTTC.

The V gene is TRBV6-5, the J gene TRBJ1-5; no clear D. V was clipped by 0 bases and J by 4 bases, with 4 bases between them. The CDR3 runs 13 residues. In germline, CDR1 is MNHEY, CDR2 SVGAGI. CDR3 coding DNA: TGTGCCAGCAGTTACTCGCGGAATCAGCCCCAGCATTTT. It specifies CASSYSRNQPQHF.

The chain employs TRBV19 and TRBJ1-2; D remains unclear. Germline V gene data show CDR1 as LNHDA and CDR2 as SQIVND (reference sequence). The V and J ends lost 7 bases and 7 bases respectively, with 13 bases between them. CDR3 length: 12 amino acids. The CDR3 loop reads CASTSVGGGYTF. The DNA for the CDR3 is TGTGCCAGTACCAGCGTGGGAGGTGGCTACACCTTC.

The chain links TRBV5-4 to TRBJ2-7, with 7 bases lining up with TRBD2. Germline CDR1 reads SGHNT; CDR2 reads YYREEE (reference sequence). There are 13 residues in the CDR3. V lost 5 bases to trimming and J lost 5 bases; unmatched junction nucleotides: 7. CDR3 DNA sequence: TGTGCCAGCAGGGGGGGGAAGGTCGACGAGCAGTACTTC. Its protein is CASRGGKVDEQYF.

The V gene is TRBV7-6, the J gene TRBJ2-3; 7 bases map to TRBD2. The V segment lost 4 bases and the J segment 4 bases; nucleotides outside the gene matches: 8. The CDR3 extends over 15 amino acids. The V gene's germline CDR1 is SGHVS and CDR2 FNYEAQ. In DNA form, the CDR3 reads TGTGCCAGCAGCTCGCGGAGGGCGGGAGCAGATACGCAGTATTTT. Amino acid sequence: CASSSRRAGADTQYF.